The sequence of this T cell receptor (beta chain) was determined in a study of identical twins. Whole-study findings and limits: Monozygotic twins shared more out-of-frame TCR alpha than recombination models predicted.

Notes on this clonotype: Its antigen is unidentified.

One entry per CDR3 protein, called by TCRdb with MiXCR from the 5' RACE reads. The sample lists roughly 720,000 distinct CDR3 sequences; 15% to 20% were seen once. The CDR3 loop spans 17 amino acids. These data were also filed under a second study, of T cells expressing NK-cell markers. This second study notes: The sequencing cohort of eight donors included seven HCMV-seropositive individuals and one seronegative individual.

The sample was PBMCs. This TCR was sampled from a woman under 30 in good health. The chain is built from TRBV21-1 and TRBJ2-7; TRBD1, the D gene given by the table, was not confirmed from the DNA. TRBV21-1 is recorded as a pseudogene. This CDR3 reads CASSNWNPGQGYYEQYF. The DNA for the CDR3 is TGTGCCAGCAGCAACTGGAACCCCGGGCAGGGATACTACGAGCAGTACTTC.